The TCR beta chain described here comes from a study of response to subunit inactivated influenza vaccine. TCRdb independently ran MiXCR on the RT-PCR reads; one entry per CDR3 protein. The table includes about 520,000 distinct CDR3 sequences, 25% detected once. Study findings and constraints: The authors suggested that every seasonal influenza vaccination recruits few new T cells.

A word on this clonotype: Its target is unknown.

This TCR was recovered from a man aged 50-60 years who received an inactivated influenza vaccine. Sequencing was performed on CD4+ T cells sorted from PBMCs, taken around 5 days after vaccination.

CDR3 amino acids: CASSPVAGTTYEQYF. CDR3 coding DNA: TGTGCCAGCAGTCCCGTAGCGGGGACAACCTACGAGCAGTACTTC. The V and J genes are TRBV28 and TRBJ2-7; 8 bases line up with TRBD2. With V trimmed by 5 bases and J by 2 bases, 8 bases remained unmatched. Germline CDR1 reads MDHEN; CDR2 reads SYDVKM. CDR3 length: 15 amino acids.